The text below deals with one T cell receptor (beta chain). The antigen remains unidentified. The sample originates from a study of T cell repertoires in ileal Crohn's disease. At the level of the study: About half of patients got postoperative therapy: 11 thiopurines, 18 anti-TNF.

The ends were cut back, 4 bases at V and 5 bases at J, with 15 bases in the middle. Germline V CDR1 and CDR2: SGHNT, YYREEE (reference sequence). This CDR3 has 15 residues. Study observations and caveats: High-frequency clones were more common in sorted CD8 than CD4 cells.

Assay used: immunoSEQ multiplex PCR; TCRdb lists only in-frame clones, some missing. The sample contains about 4,000 clones, roughly four fifths of which appear only once. The chain carries TRBV5-4 and TRBJ2-2, with unresolved D. The receptor's source is an adult with Crohn's disease. The sequenced sample was ileal tissue. The CDR3 bases are TGTGCCAGCAGCCTCCCTCCGGGTCAGACCGGGGAGCTGTTTTTT. Protein product: CASSLPPGQTGELFF.